This T cell receptor (beta chain) was retrieved from a study of neurological immune-mediated disorders. TCRdb re-analysed the 5' RACE reads in MiXCR, keeping a single row per CDR3 protein. The data contain around 60,000 distinct CDR3 sequences, 3% to 4% of them singletons. CDR3 size: 15 residues. The V gene's germline CDR1 is SGHTA and CDR2 FQGTGA. Trimming stripped 4 bases from V and 5 bases from J, with 16 bases between. This clonotype was found many times. Sequenced sample: PBMCs. The V gene is TRBV7-3, the J gene TRBJ2-3; D gene ambiguous. This receptor was taken from a woman aged 60-70 years with multiple sclerosis. CDR3 sequence reads: CASSYDGRKEDTQYF. In nucleotides, the CDR3 is TGTGCCAGCAGCTACGACGGACGGAAGGAAGATACGCAGTATTTT. Combining the CDR3 with reference TRBV7-3 and TRBJ2-3 gives the whole variable domain GAGVSQTPSNKVTEKGKYVELRCDPISGHTALYWYRQSLGQGPEFLIYFQGTGAADDSGLPNDRFFAVRPEGSVSTLKIQRTERGDSAVYLCASSYDGRKEDTQYFGPGTRLTVL.